This TCR beta chain is drawn from a study of T cells expressing NK-cell markers. Study observations and caveats: A handful of donors showed these clonotypes also leading the CD3+CD56-NKG2C+ fraction. Of the CD8+ T cell pool in over 5 donors, roughly 1.0-7.5% was accounted for by dominant NKG2C+ clonotypes.

Researchers built TCR beta cDNA using 5'RACE template switching with UMIs. Following a re-call of the 5' RACE reads, TCRdb has one entry per CDR3 protein and lacks DNA. The table for this sample gives a few hundred thousand distinct CDR3 sequences. Concerning this clonotype: The antigen is unknown.

The CDR3 length is 15 residues. Germline assignment: CDR1 LGHDT and CDR2 YNNKEL (reference sequence). The clonotype comes from a woman aged 45 to 65 in good health. What was sequenced was blood T cells: a sorted CD56 or NKG2C T cell subset, CD4+ or CD8+ T cells, or bulk PBMC T cells (not recorded which). This chain connects TRBV3-1 to TRBJ1-1; lacking DNA, the TRBD1 call made by TCRdb goes unchecked. CDR3 region: CASSQNFRTGSKAFF.